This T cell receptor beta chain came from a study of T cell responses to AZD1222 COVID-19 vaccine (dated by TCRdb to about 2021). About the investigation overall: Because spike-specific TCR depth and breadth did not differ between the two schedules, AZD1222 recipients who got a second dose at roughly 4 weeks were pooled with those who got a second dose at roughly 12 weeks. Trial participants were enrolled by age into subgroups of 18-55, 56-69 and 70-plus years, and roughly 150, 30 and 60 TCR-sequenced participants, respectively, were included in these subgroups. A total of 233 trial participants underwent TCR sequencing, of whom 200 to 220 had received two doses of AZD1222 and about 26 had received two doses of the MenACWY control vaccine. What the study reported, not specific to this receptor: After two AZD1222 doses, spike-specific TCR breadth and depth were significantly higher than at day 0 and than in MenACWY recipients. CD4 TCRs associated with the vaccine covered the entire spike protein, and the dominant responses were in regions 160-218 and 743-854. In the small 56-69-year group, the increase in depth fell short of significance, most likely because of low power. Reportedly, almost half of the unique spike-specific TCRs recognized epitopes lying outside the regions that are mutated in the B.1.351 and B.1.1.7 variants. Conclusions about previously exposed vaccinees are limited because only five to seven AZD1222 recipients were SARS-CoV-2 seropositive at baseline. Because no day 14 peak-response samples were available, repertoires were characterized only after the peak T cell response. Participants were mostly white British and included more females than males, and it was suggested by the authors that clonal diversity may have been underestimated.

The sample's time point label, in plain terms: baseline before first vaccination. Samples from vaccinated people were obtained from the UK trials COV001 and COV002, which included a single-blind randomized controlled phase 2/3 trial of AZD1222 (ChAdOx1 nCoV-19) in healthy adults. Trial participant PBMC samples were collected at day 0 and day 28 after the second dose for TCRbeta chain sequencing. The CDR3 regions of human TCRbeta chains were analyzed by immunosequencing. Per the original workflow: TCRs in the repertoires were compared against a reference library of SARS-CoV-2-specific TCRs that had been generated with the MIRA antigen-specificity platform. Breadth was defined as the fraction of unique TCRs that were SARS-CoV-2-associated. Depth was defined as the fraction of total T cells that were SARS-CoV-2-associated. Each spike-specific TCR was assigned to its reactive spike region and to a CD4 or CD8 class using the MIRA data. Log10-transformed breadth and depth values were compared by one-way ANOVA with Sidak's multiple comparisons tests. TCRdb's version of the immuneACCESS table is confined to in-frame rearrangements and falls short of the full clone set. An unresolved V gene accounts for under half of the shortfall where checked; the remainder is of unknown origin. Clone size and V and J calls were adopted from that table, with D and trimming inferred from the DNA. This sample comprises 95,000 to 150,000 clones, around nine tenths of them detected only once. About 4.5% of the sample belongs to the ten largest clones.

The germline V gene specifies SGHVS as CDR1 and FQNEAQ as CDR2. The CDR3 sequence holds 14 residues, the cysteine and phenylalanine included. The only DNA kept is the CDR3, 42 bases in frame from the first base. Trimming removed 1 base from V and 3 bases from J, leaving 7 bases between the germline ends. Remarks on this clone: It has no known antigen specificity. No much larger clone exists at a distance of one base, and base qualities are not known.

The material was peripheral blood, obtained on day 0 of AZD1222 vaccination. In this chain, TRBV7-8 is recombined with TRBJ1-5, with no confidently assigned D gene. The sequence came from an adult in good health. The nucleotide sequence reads TGTGCCAGCAGCTTAGAACAGATCAATCAGCCCCAGCATTTT. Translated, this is CASSLEQINQPQHF.